These 10 T cell receptor beta chains came from one sample sequenced in a study of T cells expressing NK-cell markers. No DNA is given; TCRdb re-called the 5' RACE reads and lists each CDR3 protein once. Its table lists roughly 160,000 distinct CDR3 sequences. Sequencing input: blood T cells: a sorted CD56 or NKG2C T cell subset, CD4+ or CD8+ T cells, or bulk PBMC T cells (not recorded which). These receptors came from a man aged 18-75 years in good health.

The chain couples TRBV6-1 to TRBJ2-3. The CDR3 loop spans 11 amino acids. Germline-derived CDR1 and CDR2 are MNHNS and SASEGT. CDR3 sequence reads: CASNEFDTQYF.

V usage is TRBV5-1 and J usage is TRBJ1-4. The CDR3 is 14 amino acids. Germline V lookup: CDR1 SGHRS, CDR2 YFSETQ. The chain's CDR3 is CASRPDPTNEKLFF.

The chain is built from TRBV5-1 and TRBJ2-7. This CDR3 has 12 residues. Germline V gene data show CDR1 as SGHRS and CDR2 as YFSETQ. The CDR3 region is CASSVRTGEQYF. Looking up the rest from reference TRBV5-1 and TRBJ2-7 gives the full variable domain: KAGVTQTPRYLIKTRGQQVTLSCSPISGHRSVSWYQQTPGQGLQFLFEYFSETQRNKGNFPGRFSGRQFSNSRSEMNVSTLELGDSALYLCASSVRTGEQYFGPGTRLTVT.

The V gene is TRBV27, the J gene TRBJ2-5; the TRBD1 assignment by TCRdb is unverifiable without DNA. Germline CDR1 reads MNHEY; CDR2 reads SMNVEV (reference sequence). CDR3 length equals 14 residues. The chain's CDR3 is CASSPPNRAETQYF.

V and J are TRBV28 and TRBJ1-1; TCRdb names TRBD1, which stays unverified in the absence of DNA. Germline CDR1 is MDHEN and CDR2 is SYDVKM. The CDR3 runs 13 residues. CDR3 sequence: CASSLTGVAEAFF.

This chain links TRBV7-2 with TRBJ2-7; the D call of TRBD1 rests on TCRdb alone, since no DNA is present to check it. The CDR3 loop spans 15 amino acids. Germline-derived CDR1 and CDR2 are SGHTA and FQGNSA. CDR3 sequence: CASSSWTVPAYEQYF.

The chain couples TRBV15 to TRBJ2-3. This CDR3 has 15 residues. Germline V gives CDR1 LNHNV, CDR2 YYDKDF (reference sequence). The CDR3 reads CATSRNTLQRYTQYF.

The CDR3 spells CASSQTSSYEQYF. The chain employs TRBV23-1 and TRBJ2-7. TRBV23-1 is an ORF for which the function is uncertain. The CDR3 sequence is 13 residues long.

This chain links TRBV4-2 with TRBJ2-1; TCRdb names TRBD2, which stays unverified in the absence of DNA. Per germline, CDR1 LGHNA and CDR2 YNFKEQ. The CDR3 sequence is 20 residues long. This CDR3 reads CASSPRRGDSRGGEYNEQFF.

This chain joins TRBV9 and TRBJ1-2. This CDR3 region has 13 residues. The germline V gene encodes CDR1 SGDLS and CDR2 YYNGEE. The CDR3 spells CASSVGSWFGYTF.